The 26 T cell receptor beta chains below all came from one sample that was sequenced in a study of beta chain features in type 1 diabetes. Expressed TCRB transcripts were sequenced because the entire RNA isolate underwent reverse transcription. Assay used: immunoSEQ multiplex PCR; TCRdb lists only in-frame clones, some missing. Of some 44,000 clones in the sample, around 50% were seen once. Sequencing was carried out using Tregs from blood. Receptors originate from a woman aged 18 to 35 in good health.

The genes are TRBV7-9 and TRBJ2-1; TRBD2 matches 14 bases. Germline V CDR1 and CDR2: SEHNR, FQNEAQ (reference sequence). The junction had 13 bases not matched to a gene; V was cut back by 5 bases and J by 7 bases. CDR3 length: 18 residues. The CDR3 DNA follows: TGTGCCAGCAGCCCCGGACTAGCGGGAGGACCAGACCCAAATGAGCAGTTCTTC. Translated: CASSPGLAGGPDPNEQFF.

The chain couples TRBV28 to TRBJ1-5, with D perhaps matching TRBD1 (5 bases). V was cut by 5 bases and J by 0 bases, with 11 bases left in between. The CDR3 is 15 amino acids. Germline V CDR1 and CDR2: MDHEN, SYDVKM. CDR3 sequence (DNA): TGTGCCAGCAGTCAAGGGGCCCATAGCAATCAGCCCCAGCATTTT. This translates into CASSQGAHSNQPQHF.

This clone was observed a handful of times. This chain uses TRBV28 with TRBJ1-2; weak D call: TRBD1 (6 bases). The CDR3 totals 17 residues. Germline CDR1 is MDHEN and CDR2 is SYDVKM. Trimming pared 4 bases from V and 6 bases from J, leaving 24 bases between. In DNA form, the CDR3 reads TGTGCCAGCAGTTCCCCCATGGGGGCGGTGGGGTTTGATGGCTACACCTTC. Its protein is CASSSPMGAVGFDGYTF.

The V gene is TRBV18, the J gene TRBJ1-1; D possibly corresponds to TRBD1 (5 bases). The V end was cut by 2 bases, the J end by 0 bases, with 10 bases between. CDR3 length: 15 amino acids. The germline CDR1 and CDR2 sequences are KGHSH and LQKENI. The CDR3 bases are TGTGCCAGCTCACCAGCGACAGCTCTGAACACTGAAGCTTTCTTT. Its protein product is CASSPATALNTEAFF.

The genes are TRBV5-1 and TRBJ2-4; 7 bases line up with TRBD2. CDR3 length equals 15 residues. V gave up 0 bases and J gave up 3 bases; unmatched junction bases: 3. Per the germline V gene, CDR1 is SGHRS and CDR2 is YFSETQ. CDR3 nucleotide sequence: TGCGCCAGCAGCTTGGCCGGGAGGAGCAAAAACATTCAGTACTTC. It codes for CASSLAGRSKNIQYF.

This chain connects TRBV2 to TRBJ1-1, with TRBD1 matching over 7 bases. The germline V gene encodes CDR1 SNHLY and CDR2 FYNNEI. With 4 bases clipped from V and 4 bases from J, the junction kept 6 bases outside the gene matches. The CDR3 runs 14 residues. Here the CDR3 reads CASSGQGESTEAFF. CDR3 in DNA: TGTGCCAGCAGTGGACAGGGTGAGAGCACTGAAGCTTTCTTT.

This clone was observed a few times. This chain links TRBV16 with TRBJ1-3; no reliable D call. V was pared by 4 bases and J by 3 bases, with 16 bases between. The V gene's germline CDR1 is KGHSY and CDR2 FQNENV. The CDR3 length is 16 residues. DNA of the CDR3: TGTGCCAGCAGCCCCATCTTTCCCGCGGATGGAAACACCATATATTTT. This translates into CASSPIFPADGNTIYF.

This chain connects TRBV5-8 to TRBJ2-3; 12 bases map to TRBD2. The V gene's germline CDR1 is SGHTS and CDR2 YDEGEE. The V segment lost 10 bases and the J segment 8 bases; nucleotides outside the gene matches: 20. This CDR3 comprises 17 residues. The CDR3 coding sequence is TGTGCCGTACCGGGGACTAGCGGGTTCCTCTACCGGGGTACGCAGTATTTT. The encoded protein is CAVPGTSGFLYRGTQYF. The whole variable domain, filled in from reference TRBV5-8 and TRBJ2-3, reads EAGVTQSPTHLIKTRGQQATLRCSPISGHTSVYWYQQALGLGLQFLLWYDEGEERNRGNFPPRFSGRQFPNYSSELNVNALELEDSALYLCAVPGTSGFLYRGTQYFGPGTRLTVL.

The chain is built from TRBV23-1 and TRBJ1-5, with D possibly TRBD1 on 5 matching bases. TRBV23-1 is assigned to the ORF class and has an uncertain function. Trimming shortened V by 0 bases and J by 3 bases, and 18 bases separated the two germline ends. The CDR3 is made up of 18 amino acids. Here the CDR3 reads CASSQSLRRSGSNQPQHF. In nucleotides, the CDR3 is TGCGCCAGCAGTCAATCCCTTCGCAGATCAGGGTCCAATCAGCCCCAGCATTTT.

V gene TRBV7-3 combines with J gene TRBJ2-5; 8 nucleotides align to TRBD2. Germline V gene lookup returns CDR1 SGHTA and CDR2 FQGTGA. The CDR3 runs to 14 residues. V lost 1 base and J lost 2; bases outside the gene matches: 0. As DNA, the CDR3 is TGTGCCAGCAGCTTAAGCGGGAGGCAAGAGACCCAGTACTTC. Protein: CASSLSGRQETQYF.

This clone has just a few counts. This chain links TRBV7-9 with TRBJ2-1, with 7 bases that match TRBD1. Trimming took 5 bases from V and 8 from J; bases not matched to a gene: 3. Germline V gene sequence: CDR1 SEHNR, CDR2 FQNEAQ (reference sequence). This CDR3 spans 12 amino acids. The CDR3 loop reads CASSPTGDEQFF. The CDR3 DNA reads TGTGCCAGCAGCCCTACAGGGGATGAGCAGTTCTTC.

The table lists this clone with a few counts. The V and J genes are TRBV7-2 and TRBJ1-4; TRBD1 agrees at 7 bases. CDR1 SGHTA and CDR2 FQGNSA come from the germline V gene. The CDR3 has 15 residues. Trimming took 4 bases from V and 11 from J; bases not matched to a gene: 13. The chain's CDR3 is CASSSHRGMGLKLFF. CDR3 sequence (DNA): TGTGCCAGCAGCTCTCACAGGGGTATGGGGTTGAAACTGTTTTTT.

This clone was recorded a few times. The V call is TRBV6-6, the J call TRBJ2-1; TRBD2 is a possible D gene (6 bases). Trimming pared 4 bases from V and 3 bases from J, leaving 7 bases between. From germline, CDR1 is MNHNY and CDR2 SVGAGI (reference sequence). CDR3 size: 13 residues. The CDR3 bases are TGTGCCAGCAGTTTGGGACTCTACAATGAGCAGTTCTTC. As protein: CASSLGLYNEQFF.

The rearrangement uses TRBV29-1 and TRBJ2-4; 11 bases match TRBD1. The CDR3 runs to 15 residues. The germline V gene has CDR1 SQVTM and CDR2 ANQGSEA. V trimming: 7 bases; J trimming: 5 bases; junction bases outside the gene matches: 10. This CDR3 is CSAAPGQGVENIQYF. The CDR3 DNA follows: TGCAGCGCTGCACCGGGACAGGGGGTCGAAAACATTCAGTACTTC.

The chain has TRBV5-4 and TRBJ2-5, with 10 bases that match TRBD2. Per the germline V gene, CDR1 is SGHNT and CDR2 is YYREEE (reference sequence). With 0 bases clipped from V and 3 bases from J, the junction kept 2 bases outside the gene matches. CDR3 size: 15 residues. The CDR3 nucleotides read TGTGCCAGCAGCTTGGAACTAGCGGGGAAAGAGACCCAGTACTTC. This translates into CASSLELAGKETQYF.

This clone was observed a few times. J is TRBJ2-7 and V is TRBV6-6; possible D gene TRBD1, 6 bases. CDR3 length: 15 residues. V lost 5 bases and J lost 7, with 21 bases in between. Germline-derived CDR1 and CDR2 are MNHNY and SVGAGI (reference sequence). The CDR3 DNA is TGTGCCAGCAGTCCCTGGGGACACATCTTTGAAGAGCAGTACTTC. Its translation is CASSPWGHIFEEQYF.

CDR3 residues: CASSEAPWTGYNEQFF. The CDR3 DNA is TGTGCCAGCAGTGAAGCCCCCTGGACAGGGTACAATGAGCAGTTCTTC. The chain is built from TRBV6-1 and TRBJ2-1; 8 bases map to TRBD1. The V segment lost 0 bases and the J segment 4 bases; nucleotides outside the gene matches: 5. CDR1 is MNHNS and CDR2 is SASEGT in the germline V gene. CDR3 size: 16 residues.

V is TRBV5-1 and J is TRBJ2-5; TRBD2 matches 7 bases. The CDR3 covers 14 residues. Trimming cost V 6 bases and J 5 bases; bases outside gene matches: 10. CDR1 and CDR2 (germline): SGHRS, YFSETQ. Here the CDR3 reads CASNFGGRSETQYF. In DNA, the CDR3 is TGCGCCAGCAATTTCGGGGGGAGGAGCGAGACCCAGTACTTC.

In its sample, this clone was seen a few times. The J gene is TRBJ2-1, the V gene TRBV7-2; D is unclear. The CDR3 loop spans 12 amino acids. Germline CDR1 and CDR2: SGHTA and FQGNSA. V was trimmed by 1 base and J by 10 bases, leaving 8 bases between them. The CDR3 DNA reads as TGTGCCAGCAGCTTAGTATTAGCCGAGCAGTTCTTC. Protein: CASSLVLAEQFF.

The chain employs TRBV7-9 and TRBJ2-1; the match to TRBD2 covers 7 bases. Trimming at V came to 3 bases and at J to 4 bases, leaving 0 bases not matched to a gene. This CDR3 spans 13 amino acids. The germline V gene has CDR1 SEHNR and CDR2 FQNEAQ (reference sequence). The CDR3 nucleotides are TGTGCCAGCAGCTTCGGGAGGTACAATGAGCAGTTCTTC. This translates into CASSFGRYNEQFF.

This clone came up a few times. The rearrangement uses TRBV7-2 and TRBJ2-1, with D possibly matching TRBD2 (6 bases). Germline V lookup: CDR1 SGHTA, CDR2 FQGNSA. Trimming took off 0 bases at V and 1 base at J, with 10 bases between the two ends. CDR3 length: 16 residues. CDR3 bases: TGTGCCAGCAGCTTAGCCGGGACTCGATCCTACAATGAGCAGTTCTTC. This codes for CASSLAGTRSYNEQFF.

Only a few counts were recorded for this clone. The chain couples TRBV5-1 to TRBJ2-5; possible D gene TRBD2, 6 bases. V was trimmed by 0 bases and J by 3 bases, leaving 9 bases between them. The CDR3 has 14 residues. Germline assignment: CDR1 SGHRS and CDR2 YFSETQ. CDR3 amino acids: CASSLGSSEETQYF. For the CDR3, the DNA is TGCGCCAGCAGCTTGGGGTCTAGCGAAGAGACCCAGTACTTC.

By sample fraction, this clone is medium-sized. This rearrangement joins TRBV7-9 to TRBJ2-3, with D possibly being TRBD1 (6 bases). Germline V gene data show CDR1 as SEHNR and CDR2 as FQNEAQ (reference sequence). V gave up 1 base and J gave up 0 bases, with 8 bases separating them. The CDR3 totals 15 residues. CDR3 amino acids: CASSLGQDSTDTQYF. In nucleotides, the CDR3 is TGTGCCAGCAGCTTAGGACAGGACAGCACAGATACGCAGTATTTT.

This clone was detected a few times. This chain joins TRBV27 and TRBJ2-7; 7 bases are a match to TRBD1. The CDR3 runs to 11 residues. Per the germline V gene, CDR1 is MNHEY and CDR2 is SMNVEV (reference sequence). Trimming removed 8 bases from V and 5 bases from J; junction bases left unmatched: 3. This chain's CDR3 is CASVDRDEQYF. CDR3 DNA: TGTGCCAGCGTCGACAGGGACGAGCAGTACTTC.

V gene TRBV11-2 combines with J gene TRBJ2-3, with 11 bases fitting TRBD2. V shed 5 bases and J 2 bases; nucleotides not matched to a gene: 3. Germline V lookup: CDR1 SGHAT, CDR2 FQNNGV. The CDR3 loop spans 15 amino acids. CDR3 sequence: CASSRLAGITDTQYF. In nucleotides, the CDR3 is TGTGCCAGCAGCCGACTAGCGGGAATCACAGATACGCAGTATTTT. The variable domain in full, with the rest retrieved from reference TRBV11-2 and TRBJ2-3, is EAGVAQSPRYKIIEKRQSVAFWCNPISGHATLYWYQQILGQGPKLLIQFQNNGVVDDSQLPKDRFSAERLKGVDSTLKIQPAKLEDSAVYLCASSRLAGITDTQYFGPGTRLTVL.

This clone has just one count. J is TRBJ2-1 and V is TRBV5-1; D call uncertain. The CDR3 is 14 residues long. Germline CDR1 and CDR2: SGHRS and YFSETQ. Trimming stripped 1 base from V and 7 bases from J, with 12 bases between. For the CDR3, the DNA is TGCGCCAGCAGCTTGCCGGCTAGTGTAAATGAGCAGTTCTTC. It is translated as CASSLPASVNEQFF.